Listed here are 14 T cell receptor beta chains from one sample, sequenced in a study of beta chain features in type 1 diabetes. Study results and caveats: Moderately but significantly shorter TCRB CDR3s were found in Type 1 diabetes patients in all four CD4+ subsets.

Which antigens these TCRs recognize remains unknown. Sequenced material consisted of expressed TCRB transcripts (all of the isolated RNA was reverse transcribed). Here immunoSEQ multiplex PCR was the method, and the copy in TCRdb shows in-frame clones only, minus some. The sample gives about 640,000 clones, around an eighth of which show up once; more than 0.095% is in the top ten. The sequenced material came from naive CD4+ T cells from blood. These receptors all come from a man aged 25 to 45 with type 1 diabetes.

This clone was picked up a small number of times. This chain links TRBV5-1 with TRBJ2-3, with 10 bases that match TRBD1. The CDR3 sequence is 15 residues long. Trimming removed 5 bases from V and 6 bases from J; junction bases left unmatched: 9. Germline assignment: CDR1 SGHRS and CDR2 YFSETQ. CDR3 in DNA: TGCGCCAGCAGGAATTTGACAGGGGGCATGGATACGCAGTATTTT. Its protein product is CASRNLTGGMDTQYF.

V gene TRBV7-2 combines with J gene TRBJ2-2; D is perhaps TRBD2 (6 bases). Per the germline V gene, CDR1 is SGHTA and CDR2 is FQGNSA. V was shortened by 1 base and J by 7 bases, with 10 bases between the two germline ends. The CDR3 is made up of 14 amino acids. This CDR3 is CASSLGGLGGELFF. The CDR3 DNA follows: TGTGCCAGCAGCTTAGGGGGACTGGGCGGGGAGCTGTTTTTT.

This clone was counted a few times. This chain joins TRBV5-1 and TRBJ2-2; TRBD1 matches at 7 bases. Germline V gene lookup returns CDR1 SGHRS and CDR2 YFSETQ. This CDR3 region has 15 residues. The ends lost 4 bases at V and 3 bases at J; junction bases unmatched: 6. CDR3 nucleotide sequence: TGCGCCAGCAGCGTGGACAGGAGCTACACCGGGGAGCTGTTTTTT. Translation gives CASSVDRSYTGELFF.

This clone was detected a few times. The CDR3 sequence is CASRDEGLGAQYF. In DNA form, the CDR3 reads TGCGCCAGCAGGGATGAGGGCCTCGGGGCCCAGTACTTC. The chain joins TRBV5-1 to TRBJ2-5; a weak D match, TRBD2 (5 bases). Deletions cut 5 bases from V and 9 bases from J, with 17 bases between. This CDR3 is built from 13 residues. CDR1 and CDR2 from the germline V gene are SGHRS and YFSETQ.

Concerning this clone itself: Other DNA sequences within the sample encode an identical CDR3. The V gene is TRBV5-1, the J gene TRBJ2-3; perhaps TRBD2 as D (5 bases). Germline values: CDR1 SGHRS, CDR2 YFSETQ. Deletions cut 4 bases from V and 0 bases from J, with 6 bases between. This CDR3 comprises 13 residues. The CDR3 loop is CASSGGSTDTQYF. The CDR3 DNA is TGCGCCAGCAGCGGAGGTAGCACAGATACGCAGTATTTT. Looking up the rest from reference TRBV5-1 and TRBJ2-3 gives the full variable domain: KAGVTQTPRYLIKTRGQQVTLSCSPISGHRSVSWYQQTPGQGLQFLFEYFSETQRNKGNFPGRFSGRQFSNSRSEMNVSTLELGDSALYLCASSGGSTDTQYFGPGTRLTVL.

The chain carries TRBV7-2 and TRBJ1-2; D might be TRBD1 (5 bases). The germline V gene encodes CDR1 SGHTA and CDR2 FQGNSA. V was trimmed by 4 bases and J by 8 bases, leaving 17 bases between them. The CDR3 consists of 14 residues. CDR3 DNA sequence: TGTGCCAGCAGCTCCGCCGGGGCCCTTAGGGGCTACACCTTC. Encoded protein: CASSSAGALRGYTF.

This clone showed up just a few times. This sequence joins TRBV4-3 and TRBJ2-2; 9 nucleotides align to TRBD1. This CDR3 contains 17 residues. Unmatched junction bases numbered 5, after V lost 2 bases and J lost 1 base. Germline V gene sequence: CDR1 LGHNA, CDR2 YSLEER. This CDR3 reads CASSQIPGQGNTGELFF. As DNA, the CDR3 is TGCGCCAGCAGCCAAATCCCGGGACAGGGGAACACCGGGGAGCTGTTTTTT.

The chain joins TRBV4-2 to TRBJ2-1; 7 bases agree with TRBD2. Unmatched junction bases numbered 4, after V lost 0 bases and J lost 2 bases. The CDR3 is 16 residues long. Germline V gene lookup returns CDR1 LGHNA and CDR2 YNFKEQ. The CDR3 loop is CASSQDRDYTYNEQFF. CDR3 nucleotide sequence: TGTGCCAGCAGCCAAGATAGGGACTATACCTACAATGAGCAGTTCTTC.

Only a few counts were recorded for this clone. This chain uses TRBV18 with TRBJ1-5; tentative D call: TRBD1 (5 bases). Germline lookup yields CDR1 KGHSH and CDR2 LQKENI. V lost 5 bases, J lost 2 bases, and 7 bases lay in between. The CDR3 is 13 amino acids. As DNA, the CDR3 is TGTGCCAGCTCAGGGGCCGGCAATCAGCCCCAGCATTTT. Encoded protein: CASSGAGNQPQHF.

This chain uses TRBV28 with TRBJ2-5; 14 nucleotides match TRBD2. Germline V gene lookup returns CDR1 MDHEN and CDR2 SYDVKM. J lost 3 bases, V lost 6 bases, and 12 bases had no gene match. This CDR3 is built from 18 residues. As DNA, the CDR3 is TGTGCCAGCAGCCTCTACCCGACTAGCGGGGGGGCCAAAGAGACCCAGTACTTC. Protein: CASSLYPTSGGAKETQYF. Based on the CDR3 plus reference TRBV28 and TRBJ2-5, the full variable domain is DVKVTQSSRYLVKRTGEKVFLECVQDMDHENMFWYRQDPGLGLRLIYFSYDVKMKEKGDIPEGYSVSREKKERFSLILESASTNQTSMYLCASSLYPTSGGAKETQYFGPGTRLLVL.

This clone was observed a handful of times. This chain uses TRBV18 with TRBJ1-6; D uncertain. The CDR3 is made up of 13 amino acids. Trimming shortened V by 3 bases and J by 11 bases, and 11 bases separated the two germline ends. The germline gives CDR1 KGHSH, CDR2 LQKENI. The CDR3 DNA is TGTGCCAGCTCACCTCTTGAGGTGGCACCCCTCCACTTT. Residues: CASSPLEVAPLHF.

A few counts support this clone. This chain joins TRBV18 and TRBJ1-1, with 8 bases that match TRBD1. V shed 6 bases and J 4 bases; nucleotides not matched to a gene: 7. The CDR3 length is 14 residues. Germline CDR1 reads KGHSH; CDR2 reads LQKENI. Written as DNA, the CDR3 is TGTGCCAGCTCTTCGGACAGGGTCCCCACTGAAGCTTTCTTT. It translates to CASSSDRVPTEAFF.

The chain carries TRBV6-5 and TRBJ2-3; 10 bases fit TRBD1. J lost 2 bases, V lost 6 bases, and 2 bases had no gene match. Germline lookup yields CDR1 MNHEY and CDR2 SVGAGI. This CDR3 is 14 amino acids long. The DNA for the CDR3 is TGTGCCAGCAGGCGACAGGGGGCCACAGATACGCAGTATTTT. Its protein product is CASRRQGATDTQYF.

This clone was recorded once. The chain uses TRBV4-2 and TRBJ1-6, with D possibly TRBD1 on 5 matching bases. Germline CDR1 and CDR2: LGHNA and YNFKEQ. Trimming took off 0 bases at V and 7 bases at J, with 19 bases between the two ends. The CDR3 is made up of 18 amino acids. This chain's CDR3 is CASSQDAAPGGVNSPLHF. In DNA, the CDR3 is TGTGCCAGCAGCCAAGATGCGGCCCCCGGGGGTGTGAATTCACCCCTCCACTTT.